This T cell receptor beta chain was sequenced for a study of CD8 T cells in Susac syndrome (dated by TCRdb to about 2019). For the study in its entirety: The study used repertoire sequencing to test whether antigen drove CD8+ T cell activation and differentiation in Susac syndrome. Broader findings and caveats from the paper: The study acknowledged that relatively few individuals were included in the TCR sequencing and HLA analysis.

RNA was extracted with the RNeasy kit and roughly 0.5 to 1 ug was reverse transcribed using random hexamers. The immunoSEQ multiplex PCR assay, covering 54 Vbeta and 13 Jbeta segments, was used to amplify TCR beta CDR3 regions. Bias from PCR amplification was corrected by using a synthetic template baseline for primer optimization and for computational correction. On the study's bioinformatics: Reads were assigned to V, D and J genes according to IMGT and analyzed in immunoSEQ Analyzer, with only productive sequences retained. To calculate clonality, Shannon entropy was normalized by log2 of the number of productive unique sequences and then subtracted from one. For each patient and control, public and private clones were evaluated within the 100 most prevalent clones. Clones were defined as Susac-specific when absent from the healthy and MS cohorts, from 1,000 to 1,100 published viral clones and from other ImmuneACCESS disease sequences. The public sequencing data were trimmed at Q25 with fastp and processed into clonotypes with MiXCR by TCRdb, which kept only in-frame beta chains. For every CDR3 protein sequence, its rows merge into one entry that carries the most common genes and DNA. TCRdb's processing, not the study's, gives the V and J calls here. This sample is represented by approximately 150,000 distinct CDR3 sequences; approximately 95% of them were singletons. The ten largest make up 0.095% to 0.14% of the sample.

A note on this clonotype: This receptor's antigen is unknown. No base qualities exist here, and no much larger clone lies one base off it.

Peripheral blood CD8+ and CD4+ T cells from healthy donors, Susac syndrome patients and multiple sclerosis patients were profiled using high-throughput TCR beta sequencing. Treatment-naive patients with stable or active relapsing-remitting disease fulfilling revised McDonald criteria were used as multiple sclerosis controls. Bulk CD8+ and CD4+ T cells were purified magnetically by negative isolation, whereas CD8+ TEMRA cells were enriched by FACS. Blood was drawn into EDTA tubes, processed within 24 hours, and PBMCs were isolated by density gradient centrifugation. PBMCs intended for TCR sequencing were frozen in liquid nitrogen and were later thawed in a 37 degrees C water bath. The sorted or isolated CD4+, CD8+ and CD8+ TEMRA cells reached a purity of at least 90%. Including cysteine and phenylalanine, the CDR3 has 15 amino acids. This entry keeps only the CDR3 DNA: 45 bases, framed from base 1. Per the germline V gene (reference sequence), DFQATT is the CDR1 and SNEGSKA is the CDR2. V loses 0 bases of germline sequence and J loses 0 bases, and the interval between the two ends is 12 bases.

Sequencing input: CD4+ T cells from PBMCs. This TCR was sampled from a human donor with multiple sclerosis. This receptor chain uses TRBV20-1 and TRBJ2-7, with no confidently assigned D gene. The CDR3 is CSAREGRAVSYEQYF. Read as DNA, the sequence is TGCAGTGCTAGAGAAGGTAGGGCGGTCTCCTACGAGCAGTACTTC.